Many counts were recorded for the clone carrying this T cell receptor beta chain. The CDR3 is 17 amino acids. The data were taken from a study of early T cells in non-severe SARS-CoV-2 infection. TCRdb itself ran the 5' RACE reads through MiXCR, one entry per CDR3 protein. The table records around 81,000 distinct CDR3 sequences, more than 13% of them present only once. Specimen: whole blood. This sequence joins TRBV21-1 and TRBJ2-2; the table's D call, TRBD1, has no DNA check behind it. TRBV21-1 corresponds to a pseudogene. The clonotype originates from an adult who was a healthcare worker with PCR-confirmed SARS-CoV-2 infection or an uninfected control (not recorded which). In DNA form, the CDR3 reads TGTGCCAGCAGCAAAGGGGGGGAAGAACTTAACACCGGGGAGCTGTTTTTT. Translating gives CASSKGGEELNTGELFF.